This TCR beta chain came from a study of T cells after yellow fever vaccination. Whole-study results and caveats: In post-booster samples, most primary-vaccination clones reappeared (under 98% CD4, 88% CD8). Researchers noted that a small share of clonotypes showed up in both CD4 and CD8 compartments.

This clonotype turned up a few times. Its antigen is unknown. CDR3 length: 14 residues. Germline V gene data show CDR1 as LGHDT and CDR2 as YNNKEL (reference sequence). V lost 0 bases to trimming and J lost 9 bases, with 12 bases between them. A universal primer site and UMIs were added as TCR cDNA was made by 5'RACE template switching. One entry per CDR3 protein results from TCRdb running MiXCR on the 5' RACE reads. In the table there are some 340,000 distinct CDR3 sequences, roughly 4.3% of which are singletons. The starting material was PBMCs, obtained 5 days after the yellow fever booster vaccination. The chain links TRBV3-1 to TRBJ2-1; tentatively, D is TRBD1 (5 bases). The clonotype was recovered from a man in his late teens or twenties who received the YFV17D yellow fever vaccine. DNA of the CDR3: TGTGCCAGCAGCCAAGATCGGCGTGACAGTGAGCAGTTCTTC. This sequence encodes CASSQDRRDSEQFF.